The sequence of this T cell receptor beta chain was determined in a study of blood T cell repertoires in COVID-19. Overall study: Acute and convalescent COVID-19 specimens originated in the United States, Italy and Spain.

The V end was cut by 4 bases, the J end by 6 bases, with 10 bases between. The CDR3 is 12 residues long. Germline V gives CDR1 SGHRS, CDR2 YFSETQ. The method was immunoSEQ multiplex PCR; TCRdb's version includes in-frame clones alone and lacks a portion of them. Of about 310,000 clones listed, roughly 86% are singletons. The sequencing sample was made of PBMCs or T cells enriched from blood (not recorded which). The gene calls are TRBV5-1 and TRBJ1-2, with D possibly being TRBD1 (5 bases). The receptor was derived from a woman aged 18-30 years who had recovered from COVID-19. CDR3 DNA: TGCGCCAGCAGCATCCAAGGGGATGGCTACACCTTC. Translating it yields CASSIQGDGYTF.